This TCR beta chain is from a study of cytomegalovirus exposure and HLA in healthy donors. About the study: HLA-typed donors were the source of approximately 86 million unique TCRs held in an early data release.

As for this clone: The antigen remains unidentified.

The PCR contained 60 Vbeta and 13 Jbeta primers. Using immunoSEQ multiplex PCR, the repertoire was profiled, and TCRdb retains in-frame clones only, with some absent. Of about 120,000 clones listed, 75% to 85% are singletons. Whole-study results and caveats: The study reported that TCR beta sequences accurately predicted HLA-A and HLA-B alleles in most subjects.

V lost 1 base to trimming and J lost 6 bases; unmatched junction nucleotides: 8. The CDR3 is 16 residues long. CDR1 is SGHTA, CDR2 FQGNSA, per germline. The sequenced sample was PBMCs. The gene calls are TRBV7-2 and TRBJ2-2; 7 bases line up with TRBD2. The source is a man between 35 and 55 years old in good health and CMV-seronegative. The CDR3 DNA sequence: TGTGCCAGCAGCTTAGTAGGCGGGAGAATGGCCGGGGAGCTGTTTTTT. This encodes CASSLVGGRMAGELFF. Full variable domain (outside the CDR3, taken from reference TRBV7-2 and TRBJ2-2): GAGVSQSPSNKVTEKGKDVELRCDPISGHTALYWYRQSLGQGLEFLIYFQGNSAPDKSGLPSDRFSAERTGGSVSTLTIQRTQQEDSAVYLCASSLVGGRMAGELFFGEGSRLTVL.